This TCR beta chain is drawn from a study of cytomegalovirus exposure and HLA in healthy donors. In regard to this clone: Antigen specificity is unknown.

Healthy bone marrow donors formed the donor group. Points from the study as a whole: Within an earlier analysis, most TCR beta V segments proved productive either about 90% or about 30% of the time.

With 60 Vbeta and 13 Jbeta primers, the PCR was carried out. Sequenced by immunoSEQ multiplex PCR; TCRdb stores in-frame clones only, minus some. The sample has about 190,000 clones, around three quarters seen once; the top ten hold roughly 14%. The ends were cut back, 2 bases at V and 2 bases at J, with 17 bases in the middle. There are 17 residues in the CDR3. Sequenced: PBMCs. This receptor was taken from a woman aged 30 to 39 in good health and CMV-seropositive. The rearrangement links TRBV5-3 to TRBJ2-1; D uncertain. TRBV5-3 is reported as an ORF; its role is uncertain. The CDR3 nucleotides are TGTGCCAGAAGCTTAGTCAGGTCGACATCCACCTACAATGAGCAGTTCTTC. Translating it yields CARSLVRSTSTYNEQFF.